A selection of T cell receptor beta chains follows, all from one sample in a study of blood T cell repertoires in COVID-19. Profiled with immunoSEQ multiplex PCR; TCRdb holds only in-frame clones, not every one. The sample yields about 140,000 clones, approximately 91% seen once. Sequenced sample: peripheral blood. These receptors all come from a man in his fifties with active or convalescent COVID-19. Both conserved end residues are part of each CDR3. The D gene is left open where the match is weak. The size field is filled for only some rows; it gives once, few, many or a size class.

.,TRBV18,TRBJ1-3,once,CASSPPGRLADTIYF,TGTGCCAGCTCACCACCGGGCCGGTTAGCGGACACCATATATTTT
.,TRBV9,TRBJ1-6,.,CASSVDASSYNSPLHF,TGTGCCAGCAGCGTAGACGCGAGCTCCTATAATTCACCCCTCCACTTT
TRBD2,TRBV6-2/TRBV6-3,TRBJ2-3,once,CASSLGLAGAITDTQYF,TGTGCCAGCAGTTTGGGACTAGCGGGAGCGATTACAGATACGCAGTATTTT
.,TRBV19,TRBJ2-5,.,CASSIRDNQGTQYF,TGTGCCAGTAGTATAAGGGACAACCAGGGGACCCAGTACTTC
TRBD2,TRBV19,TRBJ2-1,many,CASSNGLAGRGQFF,TGTGCCAGTAGTAATGGACTAGCGGGAAGGGGGCAGTTCTTC
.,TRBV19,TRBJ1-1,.,CASRRRDTEAFF,TGTGCCAGTAGGCGGCGAGACACTGAAGCTTTCTTT
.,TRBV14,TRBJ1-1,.,CASSRARGGAEAFF,TGTGCCAGCAGCCGGGCCCGGGGCGGGGCTGAAGCTTTCTTT
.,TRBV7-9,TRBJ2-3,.,CASSLNRDTDTQYF,TGTGCCAGCAGCTTAAACAGGGACACAGATACGCAGTATTTT
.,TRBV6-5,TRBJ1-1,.,CASSYSPGEAEAFF,TGTGCCAGCAGTTACTCGCCTGGTGAGGCTGAAGCTTTCTTT
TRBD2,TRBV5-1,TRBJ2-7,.,CASSWIAGEGGEQYF,TGCGCCAGCAGTTGGATAGCGGGAGAGGGGGGCGAGCAGTACTTC
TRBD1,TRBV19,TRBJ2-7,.,CASSPAGGWAEQYF,TGTGCCAGTAGTCCCGCAGGGGGTTGGGCCGAGCAGTACTTC
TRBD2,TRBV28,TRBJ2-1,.,CASSRWREGYNEQFF,TGTGCCAGCAGCCGCTGGCGGGAGGGTTACAATGAGCAGTTCTTC
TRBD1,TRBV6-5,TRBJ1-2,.,CASSHTRDSNYGYTF,TGTGCCAGCAGTCACACCCGGGACAGTAACTATGGCTACACCTTC
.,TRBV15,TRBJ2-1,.,CATSRREANNEQFF,TGTGCCACCAGCAGGAGGGAGGCAAACAATGAGCAGTTCTTC
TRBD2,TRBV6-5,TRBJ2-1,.,CASSPGLAGGREQFF,TGTGCCAGCAGCCCGGGACTAGCGGGAGGGCGAGAGCAGTTCTTC
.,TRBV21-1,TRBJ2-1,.,CASSTRTSGCYNEQFF,TGTGCCAGCAGCACCAGGACTAGCGGGTGCTACAATGAGCAGTTCTTC
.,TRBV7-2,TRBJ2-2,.,CASSLVVLNTGELFF,TGTGCCAGCAGCTTAGTTGTCTTGAACACCGGGGAGCTGTTTTTT
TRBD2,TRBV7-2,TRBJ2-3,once,CASSLGAGIGDTQYF,TGTGCCAGCAGCTTGGGAGCGGGAATAGGTGATACGCAGTATTTT
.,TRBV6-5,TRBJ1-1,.,CASRSTGNTEAFF,TGTGCCAGCAGATCGACGGGGAACACTGAAGCTTTCTTT
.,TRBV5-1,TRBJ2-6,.,CASSPDISGANVLTF,TGCGCCAGCAGCCCGGACATTTCTGGGGCCAACGTCCTGACTTTC